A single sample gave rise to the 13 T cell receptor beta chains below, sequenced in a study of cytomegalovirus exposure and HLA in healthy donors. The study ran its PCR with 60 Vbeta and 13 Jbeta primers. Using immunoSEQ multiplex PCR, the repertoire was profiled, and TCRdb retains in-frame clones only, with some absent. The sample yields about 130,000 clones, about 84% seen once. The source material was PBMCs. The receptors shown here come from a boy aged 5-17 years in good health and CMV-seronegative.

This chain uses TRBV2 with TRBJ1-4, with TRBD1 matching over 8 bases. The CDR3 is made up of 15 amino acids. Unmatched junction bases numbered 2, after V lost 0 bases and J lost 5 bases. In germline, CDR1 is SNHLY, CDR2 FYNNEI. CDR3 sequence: CASSEADRANEKLFF. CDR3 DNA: TGTGCCAGCAGTGAAGCGGACAGGGCAAATGAAAAACTGTTTTTT.

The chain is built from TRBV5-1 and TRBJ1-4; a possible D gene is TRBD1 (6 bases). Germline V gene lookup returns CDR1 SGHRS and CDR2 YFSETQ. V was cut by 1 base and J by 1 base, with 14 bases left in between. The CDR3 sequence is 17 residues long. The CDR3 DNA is TGCGCCAGCAGCTTGCCCCTCGGGGGGCAAACTAATGAAAAACTGTTTTTT. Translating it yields CASSLPLGGQTNEKLFF.

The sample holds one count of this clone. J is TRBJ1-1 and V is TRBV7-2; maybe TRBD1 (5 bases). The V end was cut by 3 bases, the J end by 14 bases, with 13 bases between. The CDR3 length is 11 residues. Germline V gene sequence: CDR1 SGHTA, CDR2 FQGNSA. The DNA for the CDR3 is TGTGCCAGCAGCTTTGACAGTCTGGTCTTCTTT. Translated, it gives CASSFDSLVFF.

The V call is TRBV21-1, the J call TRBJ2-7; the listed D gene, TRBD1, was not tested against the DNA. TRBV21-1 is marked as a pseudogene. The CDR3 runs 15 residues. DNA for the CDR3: TGTGCCAGCAGCAAAGAAATGAGACAGAACTACGAGCAGTACTTC. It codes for CASSKEMRQNYEQYF.

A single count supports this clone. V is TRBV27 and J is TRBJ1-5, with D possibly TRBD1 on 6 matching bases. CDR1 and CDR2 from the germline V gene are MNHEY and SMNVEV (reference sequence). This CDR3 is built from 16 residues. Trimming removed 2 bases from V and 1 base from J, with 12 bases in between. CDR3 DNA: TGTGCCAGCAGTTTAATCGGGGGGCTGAGCAATCAGCCCCAGCATTTT. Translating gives CASSLIGGLSNQPQHF.

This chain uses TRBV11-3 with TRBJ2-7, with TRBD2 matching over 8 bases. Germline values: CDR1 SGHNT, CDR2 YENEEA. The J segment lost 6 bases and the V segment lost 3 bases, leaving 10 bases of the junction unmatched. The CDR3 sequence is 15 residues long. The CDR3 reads CASSFSGTLPGEQYF. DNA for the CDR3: TGTGCCAGCAGCTTTAGCGGGACCCTACCGGGCGAGCAGTACTTC.

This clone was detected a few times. CDR3 residues: CASSSWGTGGTEAFF. CDR3 coding DNA: TGTGCCAGCAGCTCATGGGGGACAGGGGGCACTGAAGCTTTCTTT. The chain has TRBV7-6 and TRBJ1-1, with 11 bases aligning to TRBD1. Germline CDR1 reads SGHVS; CDR2 reads FNYEAQ. The CDR3 contains 15 residues. The trim removed 4 bases at V and 4 bases at J, leaving 5 bases unmatched.

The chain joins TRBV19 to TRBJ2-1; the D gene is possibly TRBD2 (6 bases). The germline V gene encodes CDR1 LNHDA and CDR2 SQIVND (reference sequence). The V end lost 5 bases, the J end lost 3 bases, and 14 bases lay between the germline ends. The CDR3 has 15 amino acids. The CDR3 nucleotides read TGTGCCAGTAGTGATCCTAGCGTTAACTACAATGAGCAGTTCTTC. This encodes CASSDPSVNYNEQFF.

The DNA of the CDR3 is TGTGCCAGCCCTGGCAGGACTTATGGCTACACCTTC. This codes for CASPGRTYGYTF. The rearrangement joins TRBV6-5 to TRBJ1-2; D is undetermined. CDR3 length: 12 amino acids. Germline loops: CDR1 MNHEY, CDR2 SVGAGI. With 8 bases removed from V and 5 bases from J, the gap between germline ends came to 12 bases.

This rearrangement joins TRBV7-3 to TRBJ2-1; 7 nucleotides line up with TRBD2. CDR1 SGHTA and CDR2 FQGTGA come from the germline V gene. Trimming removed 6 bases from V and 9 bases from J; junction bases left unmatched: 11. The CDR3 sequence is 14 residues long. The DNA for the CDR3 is TGTGCCAGCAGGTTGCTAGCGGAAGTTGGTGAGCAGTTCTTC. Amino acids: CASRLLAEVGEQFF. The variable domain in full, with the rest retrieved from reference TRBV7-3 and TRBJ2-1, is GAGVSQTPSNKVTEKGKYVELRCDPISGHTALYWYRQSLGQGPEFLIYFQGTGAADDSGLPNDRFFAVRPEGSVSTLKIQRTERGDSAVYLCASRLLAEVGEQFFGPGTRLTVL.

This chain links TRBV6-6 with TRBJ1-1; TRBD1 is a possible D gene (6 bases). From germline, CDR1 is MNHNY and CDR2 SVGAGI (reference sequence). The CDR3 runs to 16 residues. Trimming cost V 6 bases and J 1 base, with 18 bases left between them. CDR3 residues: CASRFRDTWGNTEAFF. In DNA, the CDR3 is TGTGCCAGCAGGTTCCGGGACACCTGGGGGAACACTGAAGCTTTCTTT.

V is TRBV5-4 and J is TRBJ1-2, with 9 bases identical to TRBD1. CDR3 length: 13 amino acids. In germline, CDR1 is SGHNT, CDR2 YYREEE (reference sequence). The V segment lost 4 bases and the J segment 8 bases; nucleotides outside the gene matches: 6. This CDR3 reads CASSGDREGGYTF. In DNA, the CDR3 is TGTGCCAGCAGCGGGGACAGGGAGGGAGGCTACACCTTC.

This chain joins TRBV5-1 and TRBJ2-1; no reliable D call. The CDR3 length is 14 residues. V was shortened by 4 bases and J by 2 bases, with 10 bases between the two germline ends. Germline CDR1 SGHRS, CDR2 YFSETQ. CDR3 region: CASSGPPPYNEQFF. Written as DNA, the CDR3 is TGCGCCAGCAGCGGGCCACCCCCCTACAATGAGCAGTTCTTC.